The rows below give T cell receptor beta chains drawn from one sample of a study of metastatic and nonmetastatic thyroid tumors. TCRdb ran MiXCR on the PCR reads. Of over 20,000 clones listed, 28% are singletons. Sample: tumor tissue. Receptors originate from a male donor with papillary thyroid cancer or a benign thyroid nodule (not recorded which). Some clones in this sample may be carry-over from other donors' samples. Each CDR3 is given with its conserved first and last residue. The D gene is left open where the match is weak. Size tells how often a clone was seen (once, few, many) or the class of an expanded clone, and some rows leave it out.

V gene	J gene	D gene	CDR3 length	clone size	CDR3 DNA	CDR3 protein
TRBV20-1	TRBJ1-1	-	12	-	TGCAGTTCTAGCCTAGTGACGACTGAAGCTTTCTTT	CSSSLVTTEAFF
TRBV20-1	TRBJ1-6	-	13	-	TGCAGTGCCCTCCCGTATCAAAATTCACCCCTCCACTTT	CSALPYQNSPLHF
TRBV4-1	TRBJ1-1	-	15	many	TGCGCCAGCAGCCAGTTCAGGGGACCGAACACTGAAGCTTTCTTT	CASSQFRGPNTEAFF
TRBV19	TRBJ1-5	-	13	-	TGTGCCAGTAGTACCACAGGAGTTGGGCCCCAGCATTTT	CASSTTGVGPQHF
TRBV6-1	TRBJ2-7	TRBD2	15	many	TGTGCCAGCGGCTTAAGTAGCGGGGGGTCCTACGAGCAGTACTTC	CASGLSSGGSYEQYF
TRBV6-5	TRBJ2-6	TRBD1	15	few	TGTGCCAGCAGGTACCAGGGGGCTGGGGCCAACGTCCTGACTTTC	CASRYQGAGANVLTF
TRBV10-3	TRBJ2-2	-	13	-	TGTGCCATCAGTGATCAAGGAACCGGGGAGCTGTTTTTT	CAISDQGTGELFF
TRBV6-6	TRBJ1-1	TRBD1	16	many	TGTGCCAGCAGTTATGGCGAGGGACAGCTTAACACTGAAGCTTTCTTT	CASSYGEGQLNTEAFF
TRBV6-1	TRBJ1-1	-	15	-	TGTGCCAGCAGGATGCTGACAAACCGTGTCGGTGAAGCTTTCTTT	CASRMLTNRVGEAFF
TRBV10-2	TRBJ2-7	-	12	many	TGCGCCAGCAGTGAAGGGGCCTACGAGCAGTACTTC	CASSEGAYEQYF
TRBV5-1	TRBJ2-5	-	14	-	TGCGCCAGCAGCTTGTCACGGGCGCAAGAGACCCAGTACTTC	CASSLSRAQETQYF
TRBV15	TRBJ2-7	-	15	medium-sized	TGTGCCACCAGCAGAAAGACAGACCCAACCTACGAGCAGTACTTC	CATSRKTDPTYEQYF
TRBV18	TRBJ2-7	-	14	-	TGTGCCAGCTCACCACGGGAAGGAGCCTACGAGCAGTACTTC	CASSPREGAYEQYF
TRBV5-1	TRBJ1-2	-	14	-	TGCGCCAGCAGCCCAACCCCAGAGAACTATGGCTACACCTTC	CASSPTPENYGYTF
TRBV20-1	TRBJ2-7	-	12	few	TGCAGTGCTTCGGGCACCCTCTACGAGCAGTACTTC	CSASGTLYEQYF
TRBV11-2	TRBJ2-7	TRBD1	14	-	TGTGCCAACAGCGTTCGGGACAGGACCTACGAGCAGTACTTT	CANSVRDRTYEQYF
TRBV29-1	TRBJ2-1	TRBD1	13	medium-sized	TGCAGCGTTCGGGGACAGGGAGGGAATGAGCAGTTCTTC	CSVRGQGGNEQFF
TRBV2	TRBJ2-7	-	13	medium-sized	TGTGCCAGCAAAATAGACGTCTCCTACGAGCAGTACTTC	CASKIDVSYEQYF
TRBV6-1	TRBJ2-7	TRBD1	16	-	TGTGCCAGCAGTGCCCTGACAGGGAAAAATCCCTACGAGCAGTACTTC	CASSALTGKNPYEQYF
TRBV9	TRBJ2-6	-	16	-	TGTGCCAGCAGCGTAGTTCCGAACTCTGGGGCCAACGTCCTGACTTTC	CASSVVPNSGANVLTF
TRBV20-1	TRBJ2-7	-	11	-	TGCAGTGCTATGGTTGGCTACGAGCAGTACTTC	CSAMVGYEQYF
TRBV11-3	TRBJ2-1	-	14	-	TGTGCCAGCAGCTCCTTACTCCGACCCGATGAGCAGTTCTTC	CASSSLLRPDEQFF
TRBV30	TRBJ1-1	-	14	-	TGTGCCCTAAAGGGTCGGAGTGGAGTAGGTGAAGCTTTCTTT	CALKGRSGVGEAFF
TRBV6-2/TRBV6-3	TRBJ2-3	TRBD2	15	-	TGTGCCAGCAGTTTGGGACTAGCTAACACAGATACGCAGTATTTT	CASSLGLANTDTQYF
TRBV27	TRBJ2-7	TRBD1	14	-	TGTGCCAGCAGGCCCGGACAGGGGCGCTACGAGCAGTACTTC	CASRPGQGRYEQYF
TRBV6-1	TRBJ1-6	-	14	-	TGTGCCAGCAGTGAATACAGGGTGAATTCACCCCTCCACTTT	CASSEYRVNSPLHF
TRBV9	TRBJ2-3	TRBD2	15	many	TGTGCCAGCAGCGACGTACTAGCGGGTGGGGGTACGCAGTATTTT	CASSDVLAGGGTQYF